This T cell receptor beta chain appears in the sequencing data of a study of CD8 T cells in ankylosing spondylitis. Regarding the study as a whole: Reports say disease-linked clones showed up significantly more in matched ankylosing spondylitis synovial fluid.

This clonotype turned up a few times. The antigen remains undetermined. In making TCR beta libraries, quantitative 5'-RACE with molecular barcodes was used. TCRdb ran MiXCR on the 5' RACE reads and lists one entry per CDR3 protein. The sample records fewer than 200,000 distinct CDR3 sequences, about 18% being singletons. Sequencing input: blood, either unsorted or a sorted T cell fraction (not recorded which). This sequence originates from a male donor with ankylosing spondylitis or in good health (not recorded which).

The CDR3 protein is CASSDSAEVVYNEQFF. The DNA for the CDR3 is TGTGCCAGCAGCGATTCGGCAGAAGTCGTCTACAATGAGCAGTTCTTC. This sequence joins TRBV14 and TRBJ2-1; D uncertain. V lost 5 bases to trimming and J lost 3 bases, with 17 bases between them. Germline assignment: CDR1 SGHDN and CDR2 FVKESK. The CDR3 consists of 16 residues.